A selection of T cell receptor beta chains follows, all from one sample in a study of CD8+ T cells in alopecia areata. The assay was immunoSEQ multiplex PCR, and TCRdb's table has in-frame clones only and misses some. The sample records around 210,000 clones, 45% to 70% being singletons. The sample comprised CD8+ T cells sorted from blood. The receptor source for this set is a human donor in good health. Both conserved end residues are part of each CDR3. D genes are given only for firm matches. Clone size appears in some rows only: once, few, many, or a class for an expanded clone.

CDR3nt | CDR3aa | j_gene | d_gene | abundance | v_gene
TGTGCCAGCAGCAAGGGGGGAACAGGGGTTTATGGCTACACCTTC | CASSKGGTGVYGYTF | TRBJ1-2 | . | . | TRBV21-1
TGCAGCGTGATCGGACAGGGTGGTGTCTATGGCTACACCTTC | CSVIGQGGVYGYTF | TRBJ1-2 | TRBD1 | . | TRBV29-1
TGCGCCAGCAGCTTGTACCCCTCGGTAAAACTGTTTTTT | CASSLYPSVKLFF | TRBJ1-4 | . | . | TRBV5-1
TGCGCCAGCAGTCCTGACCTCGGGCCCTACGAGCAGTACTTC | CASSPDLGPYEQYF | TRBJ2-7 | . | few | TRBV23-1
TGCGCCAGCAGCTCCCTGCGTGGTGACTCTCAGTACTTC | CASSSLRGDSQYF | TRBJ2-4 | . | . | TRBV5-1
TGTGCCAGCAGCACCCGACAGTCTAGGGGCTATGGCTACACCTTC | CASSTRQSRGYGYTF | TRBJ1-2 | . | few | TRBV7-2
TGCAGCGTTGATCCGGCAGCCGACACTGAAGCTTTCTTT | CSVDPAADTEAFF | TRBJ1-1 | . | . | TRBV29-1
TGTGCCAGCAACCAAGGGAGGGAGGATTCACCCCTCCACTTT | CASNQGREDSPLHF | TRBJ1-6 | . | . | TRBV6-6
TGTGCCAGCAGCCAAATCTGGCCGGACAGGGGGCTGTACAATGAGCAGTTCTTC | CASSQIWPDRGLYNEQFF | TRBJ2-1 | TRBD1 | . | TRBV14
TGTGCCAGCAGCGTTCGGCTAGCGGGGGGTGCGTCAGAGACCCAGTACTTC | CASSVRLAGGASETQYF | TRBJ2-5 | TRBD2 | . | TRBV13
TGTGCCAGCAGCCAGGGACAGGGGGCGGGCGAGCAGTACTTC | CASSQGQGAGEQYF | TRBJ2-7 | TRBD1 | . | TRBV11-2
TGCGCCAGCAGCTTGGGGGGACCGAAGGATGGCTACACCTTC | CASSLGGPKDGYTF | TRBJ1-2 | . | . | TRBV5-1
TGTGCCAGCAGTTACTCGGGGGGGATGGCCAAAAACATTCAGTACTTC | CASSYSGGMAKNIQYF | TRBJ2-4 | TRBD2 | . | TRBV6-5
TGTGCCAGCAGTGCAGACAGGGCCCAAGAGACCCAGTACTTC | CASSADRAQETQYF | TRBJ2-5 | TRBD1 | . | TRBV6-6
TGCGCCAGCAGCCCGGGTACCTCAGATACGCAGTATTTT | CASSPGTSDTQYF | TRBJ2-3 | . | few | TRBV5-1
TGTGCCAGTGTGTTGGGGTTCCAGTCCGAGCAGTACTTC | CASVLGFQSEQYF | TRBJ2-7 | . | few | TRBV2
TGCGCCAGCAGCCTTGGGACTAGCGGAGAGTACGAGCAGTACTTC | CASSLGTSGEYEQYF | TRBJ2-7 | TRBD2 | . | TRBV5-1
TGTGCCAGCTCTAGGAGACAGGGTCCCTACGAGCAGTACTTC | CASSRRQGPYEQYF | TRBJ2-7 | TRBD1 | few | TRBV27
TGTGCCAGCAGTTCGAGAAGCGACACTGAAGCTTTCTTT | CASSSRSDTEAFF | TRBJ1-1 | . | few | TRBV7-9
TGTGCCACCCCGGCGAGGGGGCAAGAGACCCAGTACTTC | CATPARGQETQYF | TRBJ2-5 | . | . | TRBV27
TGTGCCAGCAGCACCGGACAGGGGAAGGCCTATAATTCACCCCTCCACTTT | CASSTGQGKAYNSPLHF | TRBJ1-6 | TRBD1 | . | TRBV13
TGCAGCGTTGACGCAGGTCCCTACGAGCAGTACTTC | CSVDAGPYEQYF | TRBJ2-7 | . | . | TRBV29-1
TGTGCCAGCAGCGGAAACAAGGGCGAAAAACTGTTTTTT | CASSGNKGEKLFF | TRBJ1-4 | . | once | TRBV9
TGTGCCATCGCTCCGGCACAGGGGGCAGATGGCTACACCTTC | CAIAPAQGADGYTF | TRBJ1-2 | TRBD1 | . | TRBV10-3
TGTGCCAGCAGTGAAGCGCAACCCCGGGGAGCTCGGGAGACCCAGTACTTC | CASSEAQPRGARETQYF | TRBJ2-5 | . | . | TRBV2
TGCGCCAGCAGCCTGGATGGGACCCAGTACTTC | CASSLDGTQYF | TRBJ2-5 | . | . | TRBV5-1
TGTGCCAGCAGTTTGGGTGGGGCCAACGTCCTGACTTTC | CASSLGGANVLTF | TRBJ2-6 | . | few | TRBV27
TGTGCCAGCAGACAGTACTCCTACGAGCAGTACTTC | CASRQYSYEQYF | TRBJ2-7 | . | . | TRBV2
TGTGCCTGGAGTGGAACAGGCGCGAATCAGCCCCAGCATTTT | CAWSGTGANQPQHF | TRBJ1-5 | . | . | TRBV30
TGCAGCGTTGAAACGAAAGATATGACCCAGTACTTC | CSVETKDMTQYF | TRBJ2-5 | . | few | TRBV29-1
TGTGCCAGCAGCGTAGCTACAGACTACACCTTC | CASSVATDYTF | TRBJ1-2 | . | . | TRBV9